These 23 T cell receptor beta chains share one sample of origin, sequenced in a study of shared clonotypes between healthy human individuals. Assay used: immunoSEQ multiplex PCR; TCRdb lists only in-frame clones, some missing. The table shows about 2.1 million clones, with approximately 94% occurring only once. CD45RO-negative CD8 cells positively selected for CCR7 made up the naive population, which excluded terminally differentiated effector memory CD45RA+ cells. Sequencing was done on a sample of naive CD8+ T cells from PBMCs. The receptors shown here come from a man in his late teens or twenties in good health. Some clones in this sample may be carry-over from other donors' samples.

As to this clone: Other DNA sequences in the sample encode the same CDR3. V gene TRBV7-3 combines with J gene TRBJ2-3; 7 nucleotides match TRBD1. The CDR3 length is 14 residues. Trimming took 4 bases from V and 0 from J; bases not matched to a gene: 1. In germline, CDR1 is SGHTA, CDR2 FQGTGA. This chain's CDR3 is CASSSTGSTDTQYF. Here the CDR3 DNA reads TGTGCCAGCAGCTCGACAGGGAGCACAGATACGCAGTATTTT.

The rearrangement uses TRBV15 and TRBJ1-1, with TRBD1 identical over 8 bases. There are 15 residues in the CDR3. V lost 5 bases to trimming and J lost 7 bases; unmatched junction nucleotides: 12. Per germline, CDR1 LNHNV and CDR2 YYDKDF (reference sequence). The CDR3, as DNA: TGTGCCACCAGCGCCACCACCGACAGGGGAGTTGAAGCTTTCTTT. Amino acid sequence: CATSATTDRGVEAFF. Based on the CDR3 plus reference TRBV15 and TRBJ1-1, the full variable domain is DAMVIQNPRYQVTQFGKPVTLSCSQTLNHNVMYWYQQKSSQAPKLLFHYYDKDFNNEADTPDNFQSRRPNTSFCFLDIRSPGLGDTAMYLCATSATTDRGVEAFFGQGTRLTVV.

The rearrangement links TRBV28 to TRBJ1-4, with 7 bases matching TRBD1. The CDR3 consists of 14 residues. V gave up 6 bases and J gave up 8 bases; unmatched junction bases: 9. Looked up from germline, CDR1 is MDHEN and CDR2 is SYDVKM. CDR3 nucleotides: TGTGCCAGCAGGCTCCAGGGGGGGAAGGAAAAACTGTTTTTT. This encodes CASRLQGGKEKLFF.

The rearrangement links TRBV10-3 to TRBJ2-7, with unresolved D. The CDR3 is 14 residues long. Germline lookup yields CDR1 ENHRY and CDR2 SYGVKD. Trimming pared 6 bases from V and 4 bases from J, leaving 16 bases between. The CDR3 coding sequence is TGTGCCATCAGGGAAGACTTGGGGTCTTACGAGCAGTACTTC. Residues: CAIREDLGSYEQYF.

V usage is TRBV19 and J usage is TRBJ2-5; D remains unclear. V was cut by 6 bases and J by 2 bases, with 19 bases left in between. The CDR3 loop spans 16 amino acids. From germline, CDR1 is LNHDA and CDR2 SQIVND (reference sequence). CDR3 sequence reads: CASSMVAGHLQETQYF. For the CDR3, the DNA is TGTGCCAGTAGCATGGTGGCAGGCCACTTACAAGAGACCCAGTACTTC.

The chain has TRBV10-3 and TRBJ2-2, with D unclear. The CDR3 consists of 12 residues. Trimming removed 7 bases at V and 3 bases at J, with 6 bases between. Per germline, CDR1 ENHRY and CDR2 SYGVKD. The CDR3 here is CAIMWDTGELFF. In DNA form, the CDR3 reads TGTGCCATCATGTGGGACACCGGGGAGCTGTTTTTT.

This clone appeared a single time. The chain carries TRBV6-5 and TRBJ2-7, with D perhaps matching TRBD2 (6 bases). Germline values: CDR1 MNHEY, CDR2 SVGAGI. Trimming removed 0 bases at V and 5 bases at J, with 14 bases between. The CDR3 extends over 15 amino acids. In DNA, the CDR3 is TGTGCCAGCAGTTACTCGACACGGGGGTCCCACGAGCAGTACTTC. Amino acids: CASSYSTRGSHEQYF.

This sequence joins TRBV27 and TRBJ1-5; no definite D call. Trimming took 5 bases from V and 2 from J, leaving 10 bases between them. The CDR3 has 14 amino acids. Germline V gene lookup returns CDR1 MNHEY and CDR2 SMNVEV (reference sequence). The CDR3 reads CASSPRTRNQPQHF. CDR3 DNA: TGTGCCAGCAGTCCCCGGACCCGCAATCAGCCCCAGCATTTT.

The V gene is TRBV27, the J gene TRBJ2-6; TRBD1 matches at 9 bases. The junction had 6 bases not matched to a gene; V was cut back by 5 bases and J by 4 bases. This CDR3 spans 16 amino acids. CDR1 and CDR2 from the germline V gene are MNHEY and SMNVEV (reference sequence). CDR3 sequence: CASSGEQGAGANVLTF. CDR3 in DNA: TGTGCCAGCAGTGGCGAACAGGGGGCGGGGGCCAACGTCCTGACTTTC.

The chain joins TRBV28 to TRBJ2-1, with TRBD2 identical over 10 bases. After removal of 3 bases from V and 8 bases from J, the junction contained 7 bases not matched to a gene. The CDR3 covers 15 residues. The germline gives CDR1 MDHEN, CDR2 SYDVKM. In nucleotides, the CDR3 is TGTGCCAGCAGTTTTTCAAGCGGGAGGGTCCATGAGCAGTTCTTC. Translation gives CASSFSSGRVHEQFF. Supplemented by reference TRBV28 and TRBJ2-1, the full variable domain reads DVKVTQSSRYLVKRTGEKVFLECVQDMDHENMFWYRQDPGLGLRLIYFSYDVKMKEKGDIPEGYSVSREKKERFSLILESASTNQTSMYLCASSFSSGRVHEQFFGPGTRLTVL.

The chain recombines TRBV19 with TRBJ2-2; 9 nucleotides align to TRBD2. This CDR3 contains 19 residues. In germline, CDR1 is LNHDA, CDR2 SQIVND (reference sequence). V lost 0 bases and J lost 3; bases outside the gene matches: 11. The CDR3 DNA is TGTGCCAGTAGTATAGATCAGGAGCTAGCGGGAATCGACACCGGGGAGCTGTTTTTT. As protein: CASSIDQELAGIDTGELFF.

The chain employs TRBV7-9 and TRBJ1-3, with TRBD1 matching over 7 bases. CDR3 length: 18 residues. From germline, CDR1 is SEHNR and CDR2 FQNEAQ (reference sequence). Trimming took 2 bases from V and 0 from J; bases not matched to a gene: 10. For the CDR3, the DNA is TGTGCCAGCAGCTTACGGGGGGAGGGACAGAGCTCTGGAAACACCATATATTTT. Translation: CASSLRGEGQSSGNTIYF.

In its sample, this clone was seen once. The chain has TRBV27 and TRBJ2-1, with 7 bases lining up with TRBD2. V trimming: 3 bases; J trimming: 4 bases; junction bases outside the gene matches: 12. The length of the CDR3 is 17 residues. The V gene's germline CDR1 is MNHEY and CDR2 SMNVEV (reference sequence). The CDR3 is CASSLYAGTMAYNEQFF. For the CDR3, the DNA is TGTGCCAGCAGTTTGTATGCCGGGACTATGGCTTACAATGAGCAGTTCTTC.

The chain combines TRBV10-2 with TRBJ2-7; tentatively, D is TRBD1 (6 bases). The germline V gene has CDR1 WSHSY and CDR2 SAAADI. V dropped 8 bases and J dropped 3 bases, with 11 bases sitting between them. The CDR3 contains 12 residues. CDR3 DNA sequence: TGCGCCAGCGGTCAGGGGAGCTACGAGCAGTACTTC. This gives the protein CASGQGSYEQYF.

The chain uses TRBV19 and TRBJ1-1; no definite D call. CDR3 length: 11 residues. V was shortened by 4 bases and J by 3 bases, with 3 bases between the two germline ends. Germline values: CDR1 LNHDA, CDR2 SQIVND (reference sequence). As DNA, the CDR3 is TGTGCCAGTAGTAGTGACACTGAAGCTTTCTTT. This translates into CASSSDTEAFF.

This clone is a singleton in its sample. This rearrangement joins TRBV19 to TRBJ2-2, with a weak D call TRBD2 (6 bases). The V gene's germline CDR1 is LNHDA and CDR2 SQIVND (reference sequence). The V end lost 6 bases, the J end lost 7 bases, and 9 bases lay between the germline ends. The CDR3 loop spans 12 amino acids. CDR3 residues: CASRGTRGELFF. The CDR3, as DNA: TGTGCCAGTAGAGGGACTCGCGGGGAGCTGTTTTTT.

V usage is TRBV28 and J usage is TRBJ1-2, with TRBD1 matching over 8 bases. The germline V gene encodes CDR1 MDHEN and CDR2 SYDVKM. Trimming cost V 3 bases and J 4 bases; bases outside gene matches: 1. The CDR3 consists of 13 residues. The CDR3, as DNA: TGTGCCAGCAGTTTTACAGGGGGCTATGGCTACACCTTC. It specifies CASSFTGGYGYTF.

The V and J genes are TRBV27 and TRBJ1-5, with 7 bases that match TRBD1. CDR3 length: 15 amino acids. Unmatched junction bases numbered 9, after V lost 6 bases and J lost 4 bases. CDR1 and CDR2 (germline): MNHEY, SMNVEV (reference sequence). The CDR3 sequence: CASRGGTVSNQPQHF. CDR3 DNA sequence: TGTGCCAGCAGAGGGGGGACAGTCTCAAATCAGCCCCAGCATTTT.

The V call is TRBV7-6, the J call TRBJ2-5; the D is unclear. The CDR3 loop spans 15 amino acids. Germline V lookup: CDR1 SGHVS, CDR2 FNYEAQ. The V gene lost 2 bases and the J gene lost 3 bases, with 13 bases spanning the gap. The CDR3 nucleotides are TGTGCCAGCAGCTTAATTTTAAGGGCAAAAGAGACCCAGTACTTC. It translates to CASSLILRAKETQYF. Based on the CDR3 plus reference TRBV7-6 and TRBJ2-5, the full variable domain is GAGVSQSPRYKVTKRGQDVALRCDPISGHVSLYWYRQALGQGPEFLTYFNYEAQQDKSGLPNDRFSAERPEGSISTLTIQRTEQRDSAMYRCASSLILRAKETQYFGPGTRLLVL.

The gene calls are TRBV4-3 and TRBJ2-2; D might be TRBD1 or TRBD2, each matching 5 bases. V was shortened by 6 bases and J by 6 bases, with 14 bases between the two germline ends. The CDR3 totals 14 residues. Germline lookup yields CDR1 LGHNA and CDR2 YSLEER. The CDR3 loop is CASSPGSLAGELFF. Here the CDR3 DNA reads TGCGCCAGCAGTCCAGGGAGCCTAGCCGGGGAGCTGTTTTTT.

The chain links TRBV11-2 to TRBJ2-3; D not resolved. CDR1 is SGHAT, CDR2 FQNNGV, per germline. This CDR3 is built from 15 residues. V was cut by 4 bases and J by 1 base, with 12 bases left in between. CDR3 nucleotides: TGTGCCAGCAGCTCCCGGTGGGGTGGCACAGATACGCAGTATTTT. Translated: CASSSRWGGTDTQYF.

This clone occurred once. This chain connects TRBV4-3 to TRBJ2-3; D remains unclear. Germline V gene lookup returns CDR1 LGHNA and CDR2 YSLEER. The CDR3 runs to 14 residues. V dropped 4 bases and J dropped 4 bases, with 12 bases sitting between them. The CDR3 sequence is CASSRARGADTQYF. CDR3 in DNA: TGCGCCAGCAGCCGCGCGCGCGGAGCAGATACGCAGTATTTT.

This chain connects TRBV9 to TRBJ2-2, with D maybe TRBD2 (5 bases). The CDR3 is made up of 15 amino acids. Trimming removed 4 bases from V and 6 bases from J, with 16 bases in between. Germline V gives CDR1 SGDLS, CDR2 YYNGEE. The CDR3: CASSPSLAWSGELFF. In DNA form, the CDR3 reads TGTGCCAGCAGCCCCTCCCTAGCCTGGTCCGGGGAGCTGTTTTTT.